The subject of this entry is one T cell receptor beta chain. One end of the junction fails to match germline, which may point to a read error. CDR1 is SSHAT and CDR2 is FNYEAQ in the germline V gene (reference sequence). This CDR3 spans 15 amino acids. The data are from a study of OX40 agonist ivuxolimab in advanced cancers. Across the whole study: Patients were 82.7% male with ages about 23 to 79, mean roughly 64.

The protocol was immunoSEQ multiplex PCR, while the TCRdb copy is restricted to in-frame clones and leaves out a portion. Of 12,000 or so clones listed, roughly four fifths are singletons. The source material was CD4+ or CD8+ T cells sorted from blood, sampled in a trial of the OX40 agonist ivuxolimab. This sequence joins TRBV7-7 and TRBJ2-3, with D tentatively TRBD1 (6 bases). This clonotype was obtained from an adult with an advanced solid tumor such as melanoma, head and neck, liver or kidney cancer. Here the CDR3 reads CASSLTGISTDTQYF. CDR3 DNA: TGTGCTAGCAGCTTAACAGGGATCAGCACAGATACGCAGTATTTT.